These 13 T cell receptor beta chains were sequenced from one sample in a study of CD8 T cells in Susac syndrome. Reverse transcription used roughly 0.5 to 1 ug RNA and random hexamers. TCRdb processed the immunoSEQ multiplex PCR reads anew with MiXCR; each CDR3 protein has one entry. The data contain 90,000 to 150,000 distinct CDR3 sequences, 85% to 95% of them singletons. Sequenced input: CD4+ T cells from PBMCs. The receptor set was obtained from a human donor with multiple sclerosis.

CDR3 in DNA: TGCAGCGTCCGAGGGTGGGAGGGAGCCTATGGCTACACCTTC. This codes for CSVRGWEGAYGYTF. This chain uses TRBV29-1 with TRBJ1-2, with D unresolved. The germline gives CDR1 SQVTM, CDR2 ANQGSEA. V was cut by 6 bases and J by 4 bases, with 18 bases left in between. The CDR3 is made up of 14 amino acids.

The V call is TRBV10-3, the J call TRBJ2-7, with D unclear. This CDR3 comprises 11 residues. Trimming left V 3 bases short and J 4 bases short, with 4 bases between. The germline V gene has CDR1 ENHRY and CDR2 SYGVKD. The CDR3 loop reads CAISDQYEQYF. The CDR3 DNA reads TGTGCCATCAGTGACCAGTACGAGCAGTACTTC.

The CDR3, as DNA: TGTGCCAGCACCCCGACAAGTTACAATGAGCAGTTCTTC. Translating it yields CASTPTSYNEQFF. The genes are TRBV11-2 and TRBJ2-1, with no clear D. CDR1 SGHAT and CDR2 FQNNGV come from the germline V gene. This CDR3 has 13 residues. V lost 7 bases to trimming and J lost 4 bases, with 11 bases between them.

The table lists this clonotype with a count of one. The chain uses TRBV5-1 and TRBJ2-3; 8 bases fit TRBD1. Trimming cost V 4 bases and J 9 bases; bases outside gene matches: 10. Germline CDR1 and CDR2: SGHRS and YFSETQ. The CDR3 has 14 amino acids. The DNA for the CDR3 is TGCGCCAGCAGCGGAACCTCTCGACAGGGGACGCAGTATTTT. Encoded protein: CASSGTSRQGTQYF.

For the CDR3, the DNA is TGTGCCAGTCGAAGGGGCACCCAACGGGACTATGGCTACACCTTC. Translating it yields CASRRGTQRDYGYTF. The chain uses TRBV6-1 and TRBJ1-2; a weak D match, TRBD1 (5 bases). CDR1 is MNHNS, CDR2 SASEGT, per germline. This CDR3 has 15 residues. Trimming pared 9 bases from V and 3 bases from J, leaving 20 bases between.

The chain recombines TRBV9 with TRBJ1-6; D not certain. V lost 0 bases, J lost 6 bases, and 7 bases lay in between. The CDR3 has 14 amino acids. Germline V gives CDR1 SGDLS, CDR2 YYNGEE. The DNA for the CDR3 is TGTGCCAGCAGCGTAGCGGAGGGTAATTCACCCCTCCACTTT. Its translation: CASSVAEGNSPLHF.

The chain joins TRBV15 to TRBJ2-3; possible D gene TRBD2, 7 bases. The CDR3 is made up of 14 amino acids. Germline CDR1 reads LNHNV; CDR2 reads YYDKDF (reference sequence). With 8 bases removed from V and 5 bases from J, the gap between germline ends came to 17 bases. The CDR3 region has the DNA TGTGCCACCGGGCCGGGGGGCGAGGGAGATACGCAGTATTTT. Translation gives CATGPGGEGDTQYF.

The rearrangement uses TRBV30 and TRBJ1-1, with 8 bases that match TRBD1. V lost 4 bases to trimming and J lost 0 bases; unmatched junction nucleotides: 7. The CDR3 covers 15 residues. The V gene's germline CDR1 is GTSNPN and CDR2 SVGIG (reference sequence). This CDR3 is CAWTRTGYMNTEAFF. CDR3 DNA: TGTGCCTGGACCCGGACAGGGTACATGAACACTGAAGCTTTCTTT.

The V call is TRBV7-9, the J call TRBJ2-7, with 7 positions matching TRBD2. The CDR3 has 14 residues. CDR1 is SEHNR and CDR2 is FQNEAQ in the germline V gene (reference sequence). With V trimmed by 6 bases and J by 1 base, 6 bases remained unmatched. CDR3 sequence (DNA): TGTGCCAGCAGGAGGGACTACTTGTCCTACGAGCAGTACTTC. It codes for CASRRDYLSYEQYF. Complete variable domain (other parts from reference TRBV7-9 and TRBJ2-7): DTGVSQNPRHKITKRGQNVTFRCDPISEHNRLYWYRQTLGQGPEFLTYFQNEAQLEKSRLLSDRFSAERPKGSFSTLEIQRTEQGDSAMYLCASRRDYLSYEQYFGPGTRLTVT.

This chain connects TRBV7-2 to TRBJ1-2; unclear D gene. The V and J ends lost 1 base and 8 bases respectively, with 14 bases between them. This CDR3 has 14 residues. Germline loops: CDR1 SGHTA, CDR2 FQGNSA. The CDR3 DNA sequence: TGTGCCAGCAGCTTAGAGCGATCTACGGGAGGCTACACCTTC. Protein: CASSLERSTGGYTF. Filled out from reference TRBV7-2 and TRBJ1-2, the complete variable domain reads GAGVSQSPSNKVTEKGKDVELRCDPISGHTALYWYRQSLGQGLEFLIYFQGNSAPDKSGLPSDRFSAERTGGSVSTLTIQRTQQEDSAVYLCASSLERSTGGYTFGSGTRLTVV.

CDR3 residues: CASSPEKGTPDTQYF. The CDR3 nucleotides are TGCGCCAGCAGCCCAGAGAAGGGTACCCCAGATACGCAGTATTTT. This chain connects TRBV4-1 to TRBJ2-3; no clear D. Germline V lookup: CDR1 MGHRA, CDR2 YSYEKL. With 4 bases removed from V and 4 bases from J, the gap between germline ends came to 15 bases. The length of the CDR3 is 15 residues.

The chain recombines TRBV5-6 with TRBJ2-3, with a possible D match to TRBD1 (5 bases). V lost 2 bases and J lost 3, with 19 bases in between. CDR3 length equals 17 residues. The germline V gene encodes CDR1 SGHDT and CDR2 YYEEEE. CDR3 DNA: TGTGCCAGCAGCTTTCTGGGGTTACAGGTCGGGACAGATACGCAGTATTTT. As protein: CASSFLGLQVGTDTQYF.

This clonotype has just a few counts. The rearrangement uses TRBV13 and TRBJ2-1; 8 bases are a match to TRBD1. The CDR3 covers 14 residues. The junction had 5 bases not matched to a gene; V was cut back by 5 bases and J by 5 bases. Germline V lookup: CDR1 PRHDT, CDR2 FYEKMQ (reference sequence). CDR3 sequence reads: CASSPGQGDNEQFF. CDR3 sequence (DNA): TGTGCCAGCAGCCCCGGACAGGGTGACAATGAGCAGTTCTTC.